This TCR beta chain was identified in a study of T cell changes during pregnancy in multiple sclerosis. Data came from immunoSEQ multiplex PCR; TCRdb stores just in-frame clones and leaves some out. The top ten hold under 0.85% of the sample, which has tens of thousands of clones, over 90% seen once. Per germline, CDR1 MGHDK and CDR2 SYGVNS. CDR3 length equals 18 residues. J lost 1 base, V lost 4 bases, and 13 bases had no gene match. The TCR was taken from a female donor with multiple sclerosis, enrolled in a pregnancy study. The sample was peripheral blood, taken in the third trimester of pregnancy. The rearrangement joins TRBV25-1 to TRBJ2-1; 7 nucleotides agree with TRBD1. CDR3 nucleotide sequence: TGTGCCAGCAGTGGACGGGTACGAGACAGGGCTTCCTACAATGAGCAGTTCTTC. It translates to CASSGRVRDRASYNEQFF.